Described below is a single TCR beta chain sequence and its context. The data stem from a study of T-cell reconstitution after alpha-beta-depleted transplantation in children. The length of the CDR3 is 15 residues. In germline, CDR1 is SGHKS, CDR2 YYEKEE (reference sequence). V lost 0 bases to trimming and J lost 2 bases, with 10 bases between them. Preparing the TCRbeta library involved the use of unique molecular identifiers. TCRdb reprocessed the PCR reads with MiXCR, giving one entry per CDR3 protein. The repertoire holds about 500,000 distinct CDR3 sequences, with 32% as singletons. The material was PBMCs from the stem cell graft donor, obtained from the stem cell graft. V usage is TRBV5-5 and J usage is TRBJ2-3; D gene unclear. This clonotype was obtained from a human donor who donated a stem cell graft to a child with aplastic anemia. The CDR3 protein is CASSLDIGNTDTQYF. CDR3 DNA: TGTGCCAGCAGCTTGGATATCGGCAACACAGATACGCAGTATTTT.